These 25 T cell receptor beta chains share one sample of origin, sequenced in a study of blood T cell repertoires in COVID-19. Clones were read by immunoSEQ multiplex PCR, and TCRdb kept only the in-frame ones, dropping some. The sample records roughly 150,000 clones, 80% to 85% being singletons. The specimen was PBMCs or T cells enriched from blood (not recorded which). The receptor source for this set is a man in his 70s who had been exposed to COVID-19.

In DNA form, the CDR3 reads TGTGCCAGCAGCTTAGCCGCAACTAATGAAAAACTGTTTTTT. Translating gives CASSLAATNEKLFF. The J gene is TRBJ1-4, the V gene TRBV7-9; D uncertain. V dropped 0 bases and J dropped 0 bases, with 2 bases sitting between them. CDR1 and CDR2 from the germline V gene are SEHNR and FQNEAQ (reference sequence). The CDR3 is 14 residues long. Drawing the rest from reference TRBV7-9 and TRBJ1-4, the complete variable domain is DTGVSQNPRHKITKRGQNVTFRCDPISEHNRLYWYRQTLGQGPEFLTYFQNEAQLEKSRLLSDRFSAERPKGSFSTLEIQRTEQGDSAMYLCASSLAATNEKLFFGSGTQLSVL.

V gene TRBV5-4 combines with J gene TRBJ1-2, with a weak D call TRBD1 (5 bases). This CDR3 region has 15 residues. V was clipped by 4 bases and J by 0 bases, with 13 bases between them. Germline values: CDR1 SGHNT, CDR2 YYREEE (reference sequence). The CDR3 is CASSQPGNPNYGYTF. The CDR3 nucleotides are TGTGCCAGCAGCCAGCCAGGGAACCCTAACTATGGCTACACCTTC.

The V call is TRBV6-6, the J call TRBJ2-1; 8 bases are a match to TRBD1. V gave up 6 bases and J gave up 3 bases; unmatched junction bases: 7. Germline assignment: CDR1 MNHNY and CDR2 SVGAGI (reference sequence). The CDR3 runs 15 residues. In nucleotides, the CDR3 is TGTGCCAGCAGCGATGGACAGGGCCTCTACAATGAGCAGTTCTTC. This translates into CASSDGQGLYNEQFF.

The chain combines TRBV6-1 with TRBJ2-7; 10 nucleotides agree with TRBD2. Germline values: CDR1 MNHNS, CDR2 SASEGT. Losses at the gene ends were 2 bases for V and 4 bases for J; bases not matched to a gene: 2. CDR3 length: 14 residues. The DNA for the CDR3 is TGTGCCAGCAGTGAACCGGGACTAGCGTACGAGCAGTACTTC. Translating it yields CASSEPGLAYEQYF.

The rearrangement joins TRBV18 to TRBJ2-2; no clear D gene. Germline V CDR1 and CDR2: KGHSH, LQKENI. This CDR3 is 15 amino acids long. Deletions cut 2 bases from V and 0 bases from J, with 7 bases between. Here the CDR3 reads CASSPVASNTGELFF. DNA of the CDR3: TGTGCCAGCTCACCAGTAGCCTCGAACACCGGGGAGCTGTTTTTT.

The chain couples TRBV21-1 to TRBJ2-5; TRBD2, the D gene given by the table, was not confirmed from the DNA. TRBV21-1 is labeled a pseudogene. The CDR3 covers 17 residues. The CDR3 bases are TGTGCCAGCAGCACCCCGATCGTTAGCGGGAACCAAGAGACCCAGTACTTC. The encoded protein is CASSTPIVSGNQETQYF.

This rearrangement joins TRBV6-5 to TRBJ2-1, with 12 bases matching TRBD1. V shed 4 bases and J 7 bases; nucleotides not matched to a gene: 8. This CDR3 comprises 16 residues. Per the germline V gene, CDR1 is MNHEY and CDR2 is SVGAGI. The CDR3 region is CASSFGTGGARNEQFF. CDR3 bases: TGTGCCAGCAGTTTCGGGACAGGGGGCGCGAGGAATGAGCAGTTCTTC.

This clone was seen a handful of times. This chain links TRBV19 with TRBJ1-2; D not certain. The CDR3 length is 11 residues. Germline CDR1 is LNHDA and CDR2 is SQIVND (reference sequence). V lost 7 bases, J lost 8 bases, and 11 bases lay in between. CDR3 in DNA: TGTGCCAGTATTCGCGGTGAGGGCTACACCTTC. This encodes CASIRGEGYTF. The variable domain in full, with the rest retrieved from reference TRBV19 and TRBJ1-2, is DGGITQSPKYLFRKEGQNVTLSCEQNLNHDAMYWYRQDPGQGLRLIYYSQIVNDFQKGDIAEGYSVSREKKESFPLTVTSAQKNPTAFYLCASIRGEGYTFGSGTRLTVV.

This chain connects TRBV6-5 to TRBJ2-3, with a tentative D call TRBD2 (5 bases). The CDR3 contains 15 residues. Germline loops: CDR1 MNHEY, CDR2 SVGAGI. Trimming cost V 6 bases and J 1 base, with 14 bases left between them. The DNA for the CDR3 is TGTGCCAGCAGCCGATCCGTGAGGGGCACAGATACGCAGTATTTT. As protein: CASSRSVRGTDTQYF.

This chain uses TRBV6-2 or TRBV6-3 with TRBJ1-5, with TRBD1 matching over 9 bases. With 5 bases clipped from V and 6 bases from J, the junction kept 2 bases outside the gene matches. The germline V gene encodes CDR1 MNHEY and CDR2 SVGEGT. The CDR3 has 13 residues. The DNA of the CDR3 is TGTGCCAGCAGTAAACAGGGGGCTCAGCCCCAGCATTTT. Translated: CASSKQGAQPQHF.

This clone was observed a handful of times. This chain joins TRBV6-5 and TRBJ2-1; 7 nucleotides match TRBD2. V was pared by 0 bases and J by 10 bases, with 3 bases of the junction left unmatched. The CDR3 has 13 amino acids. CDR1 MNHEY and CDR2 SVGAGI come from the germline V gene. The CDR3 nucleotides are TGTGCCAGCAGTTACTCGGGGGGGTACGAGCAGTTCTTC. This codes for CASSYSGGYEQFF.

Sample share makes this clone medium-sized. The CDR3: CASSILTGNTEAFF. The DNA of the CDR3 is TGTGCCAGTAGTATTCTTACAGGGAACACTGAAGCTTTCTTT. V and J are TRBV19 and TRBJ1-1; D may be TRBD1 (5 bases). There are 14 residues in the CDR3. The germline V gene encodes CDR1 LNHDA and CDR2 SQIVND (reference sequence). V gave up 3 bases and J gave up 1 base, with 9 bases separating them.

The DNA for the CDR3 is TGTGCCAGCAGCTTCGGTCTAGCGCCCGGGGAGACCCAGTACTTC. Its protein product is CASSFGLAPGETQYF. The chain recombines TRBV7-6 with TRBJ2-5; a weak D match, TRBD2 (6 bases). From germline, CDR1 is SGHVS and CDR2 FNYEAQ. The CDR3 consists of 15 residues. V was clipped by 3 bases and J by 5 bases, with 16 bases between them. Drawing the rest from reference TRBV7-6 and TRBJ2-5, the complete variable domain is GAGVSQSPRYKVTKRGQDVALRCDPISGHVSLYWYRQALGQGPEFLTYFNYEAQQDKSGLPNDRFSAERPEGSISTLTIQRTEQRDSAMYRCASSFGLAPGETQYFGPGTRLLVL.

CDR3: CASSGGTGNQPQHF. Here the CDR3 DNA reads TGCGCCAGCAGCGGAGGGACAGGCAATCAGCCCCAGCATTTT. The genes are TRBV5-1 and TRBJ1-5, with 7 bases lining up with TRBD1. CDR1 SGHRS and CDR2 YFSETQ come from the germline V gene. The CDR3 consists of 14 residues. Trimming took 4 bases from V and 2 from J; bases not matched to a gene: 3.

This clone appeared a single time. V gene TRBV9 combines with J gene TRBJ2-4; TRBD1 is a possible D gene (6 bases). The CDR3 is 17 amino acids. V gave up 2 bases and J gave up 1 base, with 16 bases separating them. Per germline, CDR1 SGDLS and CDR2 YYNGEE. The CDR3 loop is CASSVGSGVRAKNIQYF. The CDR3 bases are TGTGCCAGCAGCGTGGGCTCAGGGGTTAGGGCCAAAAACATTCAGTACTTC.

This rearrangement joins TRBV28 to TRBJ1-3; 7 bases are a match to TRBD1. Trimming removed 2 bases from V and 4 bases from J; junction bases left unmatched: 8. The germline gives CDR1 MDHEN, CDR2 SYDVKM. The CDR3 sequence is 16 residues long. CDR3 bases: TGTGCCAGCAGTTTACGCGGCAGGGGGAAGGGAAACACCATATATTTT. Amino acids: CASSLRGRGKGNTIYF.

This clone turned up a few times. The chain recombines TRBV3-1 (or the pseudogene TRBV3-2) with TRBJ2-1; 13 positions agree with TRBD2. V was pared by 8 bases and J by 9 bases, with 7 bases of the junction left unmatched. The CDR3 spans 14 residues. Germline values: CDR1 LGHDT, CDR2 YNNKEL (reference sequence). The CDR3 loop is CASPRTSGRGEQFF. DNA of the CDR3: TGTGCCAGCCCTCGGACTAGCGGGAGAGGTGAGCAGTTCTTC.

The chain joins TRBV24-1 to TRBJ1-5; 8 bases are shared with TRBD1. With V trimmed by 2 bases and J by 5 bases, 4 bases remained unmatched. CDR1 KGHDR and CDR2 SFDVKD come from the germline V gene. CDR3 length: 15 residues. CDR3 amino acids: CATSDSGGPYQPQHF. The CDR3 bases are TGTGCCACCAGTGATTCAGGGGGCCCCTATCAGCCCCAGCATTTT.

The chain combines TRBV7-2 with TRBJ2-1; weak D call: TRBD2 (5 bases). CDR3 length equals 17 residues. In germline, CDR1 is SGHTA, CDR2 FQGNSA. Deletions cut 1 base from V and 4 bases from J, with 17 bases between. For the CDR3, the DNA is TGTGCCAGCAGCTTAGGGACGGGAAGGTCGTTGTACAATGAGCAGTTCTTC. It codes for CASSLGTGRSLYNEQFF.

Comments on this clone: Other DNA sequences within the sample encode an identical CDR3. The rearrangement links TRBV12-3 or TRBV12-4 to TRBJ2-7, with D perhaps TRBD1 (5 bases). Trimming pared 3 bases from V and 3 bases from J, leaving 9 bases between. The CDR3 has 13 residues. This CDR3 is CASSLGQIYEQYF. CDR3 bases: TGTGCCAGCAGTTTGGGGCAGATCTACGAGCAGTACTTC.

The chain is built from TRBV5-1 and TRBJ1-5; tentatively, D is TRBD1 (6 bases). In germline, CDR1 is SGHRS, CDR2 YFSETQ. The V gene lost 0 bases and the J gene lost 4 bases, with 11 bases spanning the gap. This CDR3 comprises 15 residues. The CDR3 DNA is TGCGCCAGCAGCTTGGAGGGGGTTCGGAATCAGCCCCAGCATTTT. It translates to CASSLEGVRNQPQHF.

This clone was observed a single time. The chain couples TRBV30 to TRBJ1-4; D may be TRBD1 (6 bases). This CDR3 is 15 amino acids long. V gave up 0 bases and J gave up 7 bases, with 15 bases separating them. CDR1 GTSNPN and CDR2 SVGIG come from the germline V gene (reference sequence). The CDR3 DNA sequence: TGTGCCTGGAGTGTACGGGGAGGGGGAAGTGAAAAACTGTTTTTT. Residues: CAWSVRGGGSEKLFF. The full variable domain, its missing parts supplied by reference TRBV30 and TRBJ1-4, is SQTIHQWPATLVQPVGSPLSLECTVEGTSNPNLYWYRQAAGRGLQLLFYSVGIGQISSEVPQNLSASRPQDRQFILSSKKLLLSDSGFYLCAWSVRGGGSEKLFFGSGTQLSVL.

CDR3 in amino acids: CASSSIDGETQYF. The DNA for the CDR3 is TGTGCCAGCAGCTCAATAGATGGAGAGACCCAGTACTTC. V gene TRBV6-5 combines with J gene TRBJ2-5; D ambiguous. Germline V lookup: CDR1 MNHEY, CDR2 SVGAGI. Trimming left V 6 bases short and J 4 bases short, with 12 bases between. The CDR3 is made up of 13 amino acids.

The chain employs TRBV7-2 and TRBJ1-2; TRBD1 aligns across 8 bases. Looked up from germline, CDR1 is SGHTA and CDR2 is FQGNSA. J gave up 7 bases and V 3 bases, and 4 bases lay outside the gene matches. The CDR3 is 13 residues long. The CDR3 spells CASSFQGASGYTF. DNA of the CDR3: TGTGCCAGCAGCTTTCAGGGGGCGTCTGGCTACACCTTC.

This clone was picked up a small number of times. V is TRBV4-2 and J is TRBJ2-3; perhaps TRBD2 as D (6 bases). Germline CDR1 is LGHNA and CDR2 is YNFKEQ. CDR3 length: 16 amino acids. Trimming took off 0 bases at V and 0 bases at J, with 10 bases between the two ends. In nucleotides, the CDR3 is TGTGCCAGCAGCCAAGAACTAGCCGTTAGCACAGATACGCAGTATTTT. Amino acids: CASSQELAVSTDTQYF.